The present TCR beta chain was sequenced within a study of blood T cells in healthy people across ages. Points from the study as a whole: Observed TCR beta diversity per million T cells went down as age went up. This fall followed a roughly linear course with age. It was found that TCR beta diversity correlated strongly with the percentage of naive T cells.

Together with a sample-barcoded 5' primer, a J-beta primer mix was included in a second PCR lasting 7 to 11 cycles. TCRdb re-analysed the 5' RACE reads in MiXCR, keeping a single row per CDR3 protein. The table has some 790,000 distinct CDR3 sequences, about 28% seen once; the top ten hold around 15%. The sample holds many counts of this clonotype. What it binds is unknown. V was clipped by 6 bases and J by 5 bases, with 17 bases between them. The CDR3 totals 15 residues. The TCR was taken from a woman older than 75 in good health. This sequence joins TRBV12-3 or TRBV12-4 and TRBJ2-1; D is possibly TRBD2 (6 bases). The specimen sequenced was blood. The CDR3 region has the DNA TGTGCCAGCAGCCTCGCGGGACGGAGTAACAATGAGCAGTTCTTC. Translated: CASSLAGRSNNEQFF.